The 3 T cell receptor beta chains presented below share a single source sample, sequenced in a study of response to subunit inactivated influenza vaccine. TCRdb re-called the RT-PCR reads with MiXCR, one entry per CDR3 protein. This sample yields about 500,000 distinct CDR3 sequences, of which 16% are seen a single time; less than 4% belongs to the top ten. Sequenced material: CD4+ T cells sorted from PBMCs, taken 23 months after vaccination. Source of these receptors: a man between 50 and 69 years old who received an inactivated influenza vaccine.

The J gene is TRBJ1-1, the V gene TRBV12-3 or TRBV12-4, with TRBD1 as a possible D gene (6 bases). This CDR3 has 14 residues. Trimming removed 10 bases from V and 6 bases from J, with 21 bases in between. DNA of the CDR3: TGTGCCACCAGGTGGGGCGTAAACAGGGCTGAAGCTTTCTTT. This sequence encodes CATRWGVNRAEAFF.

There are a few counts of this clonotype. The chain joins TRBV12-3 or TRBV12-4 to TRBJ1-2; no clear D. Trimming cost V 8 bases and J 1 base, with 11 bases left between them. The CDR3 length is 13 residues. The CDR3 region is CASGRTINYGYTF. In nucleotides, the CDR3 is TGTGCCAGCGGACGGACCATTAACTATGGCTACACCTTC.

The chain couples TRBV6-1 to TRBJ1-6, with TRBD1 matching 10 bases. V shed 6 bases and J 8 bases; nucleotides not matched to a gene: 7. The CDR3 consists of 15 residues. Germline V gene data show CDR1 as MNHNS and CDR2 as SASEGT. CDR3 sequence reads: CASRGQGYSDSPLHF. The CDR3 DNA is TGTGCCAGCAGGGGACAGGGGTATTCGGATTCACCCCTCCACTTT.